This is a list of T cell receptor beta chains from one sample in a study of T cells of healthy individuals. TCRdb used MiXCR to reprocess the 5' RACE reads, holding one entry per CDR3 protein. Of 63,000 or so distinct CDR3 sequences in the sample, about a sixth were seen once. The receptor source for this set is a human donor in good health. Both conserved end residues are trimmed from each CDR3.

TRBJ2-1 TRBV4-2 ASSQAGAPYNEQF
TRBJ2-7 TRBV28 ASRLAGMNYEQY
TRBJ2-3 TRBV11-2 ASRPEGGTQY
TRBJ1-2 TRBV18 ASSRTGDGGYT
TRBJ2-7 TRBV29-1 SAGITGLSYEQY
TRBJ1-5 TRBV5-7 ASSLQVYQPQH
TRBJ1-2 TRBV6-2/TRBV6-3 ASSSGRYYGYT
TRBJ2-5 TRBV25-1 ASSAPQGARETQY
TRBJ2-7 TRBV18 ASSPLRSYEQY
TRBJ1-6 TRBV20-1 SARGTGDLLH
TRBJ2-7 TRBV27 ASSLFRTYEQY
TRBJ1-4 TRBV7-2 ASSPSGTANEKLF
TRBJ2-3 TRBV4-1 ASSQDGLPGDTQY
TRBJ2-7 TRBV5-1 ASSLVGGGAPPYEQY
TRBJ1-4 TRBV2 ASSRAFEKLF
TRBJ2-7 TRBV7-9 ASSPEEALLYEQY
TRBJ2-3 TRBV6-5 ASRHSGTPDTQY
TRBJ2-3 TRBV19 ASIHSGTLVQY
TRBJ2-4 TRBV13 ASSHLIYPGNLAKNIQY
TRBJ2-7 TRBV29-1 SVGAGAVYEQY
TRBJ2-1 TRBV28 ASSLWGGTGNEF
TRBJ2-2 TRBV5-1 ASRGTFNTGELF